A selection of T cell receptor beta chains follows, all from one sample in a study of shared clonotypes between healthy human individuals. The data were produced by immunoSEQ multiplex PCR, yet TCRdb's version contains in-frame clones alone and is incomplete. Among some 1,100,000 clones, 75% to 85% were seen once, and the ten largest hold under 0.65%. The sequenced material came from memory CD4+ T cells from PBMCs. These receptors all stem from a man aged 18 to 30 in good health. Some clones in this sample may be carry-over from other donors' samples. CDR3s include the opening cysteine and the closing phenylalanine or tryptophan.

CASSISGQGWTGELFF | TRBJ2-2 | 16 | TRBV5-6
CASSSGQTPYGYTF | TRBJ1-2 | 14 | TRBV7-8
CASSPGWGLYNEQFF | TRBJ2-1 | 15 | TRBV5-1
CASSRIGLAAPYEQYF | TRBJ2-7 | 16 | TRBV14
CASSLTGETYEQYF | TRBJ2-7 | 14 | TRBV28
CASSIFPDSEGYEQYF | TRBJ2-7 | 16 | TRBV19
CAISDRTVNQPQHF | TRBJ1-5 | 14 | TRBV10-3
CASSAGEGQPQHF | TRBJ1-5 | 13 | TRBV5-6
CASSLGGTSGQETQYF | TRBJ2-5 | 16 | TRBV7-2
CATREQGRNGYTF | TRBJ1-2 | 13 | TRBV15
CASSKNQGAKTNEKLFF | TRBJ1-4 | 17 | TRBV5-1
CASSYSSGRAGETQYF | TRBJ2-5 | 16 | TRBV6-6
CASSQVGGPEQFF | TRBJ2-1 | 13 | TRBV4-1
CASSPGTGATPQYF | TRBJ2-4 | 14 | TRBV14
CASSVGAGGPQGTDTQYF | TRBJ2-3 | 18 | TRBV9
CASSRDRAYEQYF | TRBJ2-7 | 13 | TRBV7-2
CASSTVDSYEQYF | TRBJ2-7 | 13 | TRBV6-5